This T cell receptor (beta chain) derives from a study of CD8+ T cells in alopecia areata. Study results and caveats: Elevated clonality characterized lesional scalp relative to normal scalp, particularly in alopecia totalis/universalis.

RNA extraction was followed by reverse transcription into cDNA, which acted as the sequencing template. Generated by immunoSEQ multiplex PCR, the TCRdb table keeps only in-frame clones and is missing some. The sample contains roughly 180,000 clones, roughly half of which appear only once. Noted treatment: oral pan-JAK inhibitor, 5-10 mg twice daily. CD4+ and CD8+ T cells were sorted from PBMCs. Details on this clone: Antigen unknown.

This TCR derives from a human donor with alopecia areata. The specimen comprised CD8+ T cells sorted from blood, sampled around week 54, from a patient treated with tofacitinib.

The CDR3 loop is CASLPVPGQDYNEQFF. CDR3 bases: TGTGCCAGCCTACCTGTCCCGGGACAGGATTACAATGAGCAGTTCTTC. V is TRBV5-6 and J is TRBJ2-1, with 8 bases that match TRBD1. J lost 4 bases, V lost 7 bases, and 13 bases had no gene match. The CDR3 is 16 residues long. The germline V gene has CDR1 SGHDT and CDR2 YYEEEE. The whole variable domain, filled in from reference TRBV5-6 and TRBJ2-1, reads DAGVTQSPTHLIKTRGQQVTLRCSPKSGHDTVSWYQQALGQGPQFIFQYYEEEERQRGNFPDRFSGHQFPNYSSELNVNALLLGDSALYLCASLPVPGQDYNEQFFGPGTRLTVL.